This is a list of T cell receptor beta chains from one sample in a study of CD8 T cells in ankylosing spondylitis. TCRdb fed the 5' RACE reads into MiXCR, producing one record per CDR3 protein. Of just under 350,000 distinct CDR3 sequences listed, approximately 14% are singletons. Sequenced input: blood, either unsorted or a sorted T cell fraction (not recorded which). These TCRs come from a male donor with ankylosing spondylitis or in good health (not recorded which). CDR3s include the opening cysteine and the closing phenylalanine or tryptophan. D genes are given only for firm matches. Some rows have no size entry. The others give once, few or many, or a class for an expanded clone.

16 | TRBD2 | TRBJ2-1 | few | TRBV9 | TGTGCCAGCAGCGTCATGACTAGCGGGAGGGGGAATGAGCAGTTCTTC | CASSVMTSGRGNEQFF
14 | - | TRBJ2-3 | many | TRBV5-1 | TGCGCCAGCAGCTCCTCTAGCGCCACAGATACGCAGTATTTT | CASSSSSATDTQYF
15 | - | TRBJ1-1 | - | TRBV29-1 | TGCAGCGTTGGTCCCCGACAGGTTACGAACACTGAAGCTTTCTTT | CSVGPRQVTNTEAFF
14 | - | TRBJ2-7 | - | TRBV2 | TGTGCCAGCAGGCGGGAAATAGGATCCTACGAGCAGTACTTC | CASRREIGSYEQYF
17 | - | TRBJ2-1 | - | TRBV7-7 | TGTGCCAGCAGCTTAGAAGTTGCGGGGAGCTCCTACAATGAGCAGTTCTTC | CASSLEVAGSSYNEQFF
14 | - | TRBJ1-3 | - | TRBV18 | TGTGCCAGCTCACGGTCAGGTCTTGGAAACACCATATATTTT | CASSRSGLGNTIYF
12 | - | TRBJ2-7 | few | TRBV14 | TGTGCCAGCAGCCGGACCCGATGGGAGCAGTACTTC | CASSRTRWEQYF
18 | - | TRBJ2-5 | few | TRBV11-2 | TGTGCCAGCAGCTTAAAAGGGAGAGGGGGCGCGGGGCAAGAGACCCAGTACTTC | CASSLKGRGGAGQETQYF
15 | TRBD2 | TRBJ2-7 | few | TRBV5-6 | TGTGCCAGCAGCTATAGAGTAGCGGGCTCCTACGAGCAGTACTTC | CASSYRVAGSYEQYF
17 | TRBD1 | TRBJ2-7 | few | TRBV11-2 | TGTGCCAGCAGTTATTACCCAGGGGGTACTCGTGAGGTGGAGCAGTACTTC | CASSYYPGGTREVEQYF
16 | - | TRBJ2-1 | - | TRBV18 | TGTGCCAGCTCATCCCTATCTAGACTCCCCTGGTATGAGCAGTTCTTC | CASSSLSRLPWYEQFF
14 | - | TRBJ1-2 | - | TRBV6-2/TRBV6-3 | TGTGCCAGCAGTTACTCGGCGGTCCCCTATGGCTACACCTTC | CASSYSAVPYGYTF
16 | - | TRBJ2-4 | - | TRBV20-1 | TGCAGTGCCCCGGCAGGGGGGGCGGGGGCCAAAAACATTCAGTACTTC | CSAPAGGAGAKNIQYF
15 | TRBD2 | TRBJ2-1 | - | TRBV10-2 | TGCGCCAGCAGTGTCGGGACTAGCGGCCTTTGGGGGCAGTTCTTC | CASSVGTSGLWGQFF
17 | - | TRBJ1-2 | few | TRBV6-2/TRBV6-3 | TGTGCCAGCAGTTACTCGATTCGGGCTGCAGAGAACTATGGCTACACCTTC | CASSYSIRAAENYGYTF
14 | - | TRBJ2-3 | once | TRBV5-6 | TGTGCCAGCAAGGAGGGGGTTAGCACAGATACGCAGTATTTT | CASKEGVSTDTQYF
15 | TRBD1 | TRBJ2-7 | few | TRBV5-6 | TGTGCCAGCAGCTCGACAATGACAGGGGATGCCGAGCAGTACTTC | CASSSTMTGDAEQYF
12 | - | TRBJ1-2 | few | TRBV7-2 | TGTGCCAGCAGCTTCGACCGCTATGGCTACACCTTC | CASSFDRYGYTF
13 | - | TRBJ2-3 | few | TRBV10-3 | TGTGCCATCAGTGGGGCCCCGAAAGATACGCAGTATTTT | CAISGAPKDTQYF
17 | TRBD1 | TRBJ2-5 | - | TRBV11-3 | TGTGCCAGCAGCCGGGACCGGGACAGGAGAATTCAAGAGACCCAGTACTTC | CASSRDRDRRIQETQYF
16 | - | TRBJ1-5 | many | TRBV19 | TGTGCCAGTAGTATCCTCACCCCTGAATTTGGTCAGCCCCAGCATTTT | CASSILTPEFGQPQHF
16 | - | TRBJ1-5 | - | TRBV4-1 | TGCGCCAGCAGCCAAGATCTCAGGGGCACAAATCAGCCCCAGCATTTT | CASSQDLRGTNQPQHF
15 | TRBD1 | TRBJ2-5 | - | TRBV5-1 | TGCGCCAGCAGCTTGGAACCAGGGGGCGGAGAGACCCAGTACTTC | CASSLEPGGGETQYF
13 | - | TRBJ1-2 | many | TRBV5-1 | TGCGCCAGCAGCTTGGAAGGGCTCTATGGCTACACCTTC | CASSLEGLYGYTF
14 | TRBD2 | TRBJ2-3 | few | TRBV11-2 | TGTGCCAGCAGCCTTAGCGGGCGCACAGATACGCAGTATTTT | CASSLSGRTDTQYF
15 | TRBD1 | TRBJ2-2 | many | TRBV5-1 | TGCGCCAGCAGCTCCGGGACAGGGGTGACCGGGGAGCTGTTTTTT | CASSSGTGVTGELFF
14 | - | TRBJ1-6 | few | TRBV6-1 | TGTGCCAGCAGTGAACACCAGGGGCGATCACCCCTCCACTTT | CASSEHQGRSPLHF
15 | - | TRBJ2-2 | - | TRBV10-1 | TGCGCCAGCAGTGATGTACAGGGGAACACCGGGGAGCTGTTTTTT | CASSDVQGNTGELFF
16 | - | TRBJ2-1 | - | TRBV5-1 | TGCGCCAGCAGCCAGTTAACAGCGCGCTCCTACAATGAGCAGTTCTTC | CASSQLTARSYNEQFF
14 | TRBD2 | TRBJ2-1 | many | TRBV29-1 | TGCAGCGTTGAAGGCGGGGGGGCAAGTAATGAGCAGTTCTTC | CSVEGGGASNEQFF
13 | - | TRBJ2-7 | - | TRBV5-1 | TGCGCCAGCAGCATGGGACGGACCTACGAGCAGTACTTC | CASSMGRTYEQYF
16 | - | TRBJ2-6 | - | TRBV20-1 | TGCAGTGCTCGGACAGAGAGGCTTGCTGGGGCCAACGTCCTGACTTTC | CSARTERLAGANVLTF
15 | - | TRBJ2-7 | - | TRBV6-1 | TGTGCCAGCAGATCATTAGAGGGCCTGTTCCACGAGCAGTACTTC | CASRSLEGLFHEQYF
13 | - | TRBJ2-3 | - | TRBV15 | TGTGCCACCAGCAGAGATTCCTGGGATACGCAGTATTTT | CATSRDSWDTQYF
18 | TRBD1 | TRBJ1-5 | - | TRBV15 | TGTGCCACCAGCAGAGATAACGGAGGACAGGGGGCTTGGCAGCCCCAGCATTTT | CATSRDNGGQGAWQPQHF